The T cell receptor (beta chain) described here comes from a study of monozygotic twins with inflammatory bowel disease. On this clonotype itself: The antigen is undetermined.

Researchers used 3500 ng of total RNA for each TCR library. Template switching was used to attach UMIs, which incorporated a 6-nucleotide sample barcode. TCRdb re-called the 5' RACE reads and catalogs CDR3 proteins one per entry, DNA excluded. This table holds a few hundred thousand distinct CDR3 sequences. General observations from the study: Healthy co-twins exceeded IBD patients in TCRbeta diversity as measured by inverse Simpson. IBD patients shared fewer clonotypes with other individuals than healthy twins, especially patients with disease activity signs.

Specimen: blood. This sequence originates from a human donor with ulcerative colitis or Crohn's disease, or a healthy co-twin of an affected twin (not recorded which).

CDR3: CASSGSGTANSPLHF. The V and J genes are TRBV7-2 and TRBJ1-6; TCRdb indicates TRBD1, and absent DNA this call remains unverified. Germline V CDR1 and CDR2: SGHTA, FQGNSA. This CDR3 comprises 15 residues.